The T cell receptor beta chain under discussion was sequenced for a study of glioma-infiltrating T cells. This clonotype showed up many times. Germline lookup yields CDR1 MDHEN and CDR2 SYDVKM. Between the trimmed V and J ends, which lost 6 bases and 3 bases, there was a span of 14 bases. The CDR3 sequence is 14 residues long. Using RNA template, CDR3s of TCR alpha and beta were amplified with iRepertoire arm-PCR. Each CDR3 protein gets one entry after TCRdb re-called the multiplex PCR reads with MiXCR. The sample shows around 170,000 distinct CDR3 sequences, around 45% of them seen only once. The sequence derives from a human donor with low-grade glioma or glioblastoma, undergoing nonglioma brain surgery, or in good health (not recorded which). Sequencing used glioma tissue, nonneoplastic brain tissue, or PBMCs (not recorded which). This sequence joins TRBV28 and TRBJ1-2; no clear D gene. The CDR3 is CASSPVTGYYGYTF. The CDR3 bases are TGTGCCAGCAGCCCAGTAACGGGTTACTATGGCTACACCTTC.